The following is a T cell receptor (beta chain) sequence with its context. This sample was included in a study of cytomegalovirus exposure and HLA in healthy donors. Study-wide background: Out of about 180 million T cells, an earlier analysis found 117 million unique TCR beta sequences in total. Around 77% of around 400 genotyped donors fell in the Caucasian-associated ancestry cluster. Early on, a data release was issued that held roughly 80 million unique TCRs from HLA-typed donors.

PCR was performed using 60 Vbeta and 13 Jbeta primers. The method was immunoSEQ multiplex PCR; TCRdb's version includes in-frame clones alone and lacks a portion of them. In the table there are roughly 200,000 clones, 83% of which are singletons. Germline V gene data show CDR1 as LNHDA and CDR2 as SQIVND (reference sequence). The CDR3 extends over 14 amino acids. V shed 7 bases and J shed 3 bases, with 12 bases lying between them. The TCR was taken from a man aged 50 to 59 in good health and CMV-seronegative. The chain is built from TRBV19 and TRBJ1-4; D is undetermined. The sample comprised PBMCs. The CDR3 region is CASKLRGSNEKLFF. The DNA of the CDR3 is TGTGCCAGTAAACTCAGAGGATCTAATGAAAAACTGTTTTTT. Combining the CDR3 with reference TRBV19 and TRBJ1-4 gives the whole variable domain DGGITQSPKYLFRKEGQNVTLSCEQNLNHDAMYWYRQDPGQGLRLIYYSQIVNDFQKGDIAEGYSVSREKKESFPLTVTSAQKNPTAFYLCASKLRGSNEKLFFGSGTQLSVL.